Below are 18 T cell receptor beta chains sequenced from a single sample in a study of blood T cell repertoires in COVID-19. Assay: immunoSEQ multiplex PCR; the TCRdb copy retains only in-frame clones and omits some. The sample comprises under 250,000 clones, 70% to 90% of which are singletons, and 6.2% rests with the top ten. Source material: peripheral blood. These receptors all stem from a man aged 60-69 years with acute or convalescent COVID-19.

Remarks on this clone: Other DNA variants within this sample encode the same CDR3. J is TRBJ2-7 and V is TRBV28; tentative D call: TRBD1 (6 bases). Trimming pared 6 bases from V and 0 bases from J, leaving 15 bases between. The germline V gene has CDR1 MDHEN and CDR2 SYDVKM. The CDR3 extends over 15 amino acids. The CDR3: CASRYPGQSSYEQYF. CDR3 nucleotides: TGTGCCAGCAGGTACCCGGGACAAAGCTCCTACGAGCAGTACTTC.

The chain couples TRBV6-5 to TRBJ2-7; possibly TRBD2 for D (7 bases). The CDR3 totals 13 residues. V gave up 4 bases and J gave up 7 bases, with 14 bases separating them. The germline gives CDR1 MNHEY, CDR2 SVGAGI. CDR3 sequence (DNA): TGTGCCAGCAGTTCGTCGGGGGGCGGGGAGCAGTACTTC. It codes for CASSSSGGGEQYF.

The gene calls are TRBV10-3 and TRBJ2-7; D possibly corresponds to TRBD2 (5 bases). The germline V gene has CDR1 ENHRY and CDR2 SYGVKD. The CDR3 spans 15 residues. Trimming took off 7 bases at V and 7 bases at J, with 23 bases between the two ends. The CDR3 nucleotides read TGTGCCATCACCCCGGATCTAACCACTCCGGGAGAGCAGTACTTC. Amino acids: CAITPDLTTPGEQYF.

The chain links TRBV28 to TRBJ2-1, with 7 nucleotides matching TRBD1. The CDR3 is 15 residues long. From germline, CDR1 is MDHEN and CDR2 SYDVKM. V was clipped by 6 bases and J by 3 bases; unmatched bases: 8. The DNA of the CDR3 is TGTGCCAGCAGCCCGACAGGGTTCAACTACAATGAGCAGTTCTTC. This codes for CASSPTGFNYNEQFF.

The chain couples TRBV4-1 to TRBJ2-3; possibly TRBD1 for D (5 bases). V gave up 8 bases and J gave up 2 bases, with 20 bases separating them. Germline lookup yields CDR1 MGHRA and CDR2 YSYEKL. This CDR3 spans 16 amino acids. CDR3 residues: CASSPRTQGATDTQYF. The CDR3 coding sequence is TGCGCCAGCTCACCCCGGACGCAGGGCGCCACAGATACGCAGTATTTT.

The rearrangement links TRBV6-5 to TRBJ1-1; TRBD1 matches at 10 bases. The length of the CDR3 is 15 residues. Trimming removed 6 bases from V and 4 bases from J; junction bases left unmatched: 8. Germline lookup yields CDR1 MNHEY and CDR2 SVGAGI. The CDR3 DNA reads TGTGCCAGCAGGAAGGGGACAGGGGTGCCCACTGAAGCTTTCTTT. This translates into CASRKGTGVPTEAFF.

The chain combines TRBV2 with TRBJ2-3; D is undetermined. The CDR3 has 13 amino acids. Germline V gives CDR1 SNHLY, CDR2 FYNNEI. V dropped 3 bases and J dropped 5 bases, with 9 bases sitting between them. Here the CDR3 DNA reads TGTGCCAGCAGTGATGGTGCAGGAGATACGCAGTATTTT. This translates into CASSDGAGDTQYF.

The V gene is TRBV5-1, the J gene TRBJ2-7, with 7 bases identical to TRBD2. CDR3 length: 15 amino acids. Trimming cost V 3 bases and J 4 bases; bases outside gene matches: 10. The germline V gene has CDR1 SGHRS and CDR2 YFSETQ. The CDR3 bases are TGCGCCAGCAGCTACCTAGCGGAGGCCGAGTACGAGCAGTACTTC. Translation: CASSYLAEAEYEQYF.

The chain carries TRBV7-9 and TRBJ2-7; 10 nucleotides agree with TRBD1. Germline lookup yields CDR1 SEHNR and CDR2 FQNEAQ (reference sequence). Trimming at V came to 1 base and at J to 4 bases, leaving 7 bases not matched to a gene. The CDR3 contains 16 residues. This CDR3 is CASSLDLGQGRYEQYF. The CDR3 DNA is TGTGCCAGCAGCTTAGACTTGGGACAGGGGAGGTACGAGCAGTACTTC.

The J gene is TRBJ1-3, the V gene TRBV14; 7 bases match TRBD1. The germline gives CDR1 SGHDN, CDR2 FVKESK. V gave up 3 bases and J gave up 2 bases; unmatched junction bases: 1. This CDR3 region has 14 residues. Written as DNA, the CDR3 is TGTGCCAGCAGCCAGGGACAGCCTGGAAACACCATATATTTT. Its translation: CASSQGQPGNTIYF.

The chain's CDR3 is CASSLGGGFQPQHF. The CDR3, as DNA: TGTGCCAGCAGCTTGGGTGGGGGCTTTCAGCCCCAGCATTTT. The V and J genes are TRBV5-4 and TRBJ1-5, with TRBD1 as a possible D gene (6 bases). Trimming stripped 0 bases from V and 6 bases from J, with 10 bases between. This CDR3 region has 14 residues. Germline lookup yields CDR1 SGHNT and CDR2 YYREEE (reference sequence).

The chain couples TRBV6-5 to TRBJ2-7, with a tentative D call TRBD1 (6 bases). The V and J ends lost 4 bases and 3 bases respectively, with 13 bases between them. Germline V gives CDR1 MNHEY, CDR2 SVGAGI. The CDR3 is made up of 14 amino acids. The CDR3 region is CASSSAGAIYEQYF. The CDR3, as DNA: TGTGCCAGCAGTTCGGCAGGGGCGATCTACGAGCAGTACTTC.

This chain joins TRBV5-1 and TRBJ1-2; 9 nucleotides line up with TRBD1. The V and J ends lost 4 bases and 7 bases, in that order; junction bases with no gene match: 11. Germline V gives CDR1 SGHRS, CDR2 YFSETQ. CDR3 size: 15 residues. The CDR3 loop is CASSPGGTGQSGYTF. CDR3 DNA sequence: TGCGCCAGCAGCCCAGGAGGGACAGGGCAGAGTGGCTACACCTTC. Combining the CDR3 with reference TRBV5-1 and TRBJ1-2 gives the whole variable domain KAGVTQTPRYLIKTRGQQVTLSCSPISGHRSVSWYQQTPGQGLQFLFEYFSETQRNKGNFPGRFSGRQFSNSRSEMNVSTLELGDSALYLCASSPGGTGQSGYTFGSGTRLTVV.

This clone was counted between two and nine times. This sequence joins TRBV18 and TRBJ1-5, with D unresolved. This CDR3 region has 13 residues. The V end lost 6 bases, the J end lost 9 bases, and 15 bases lay between the germline ends. Germline values: CDR1 KGHSH, CDR2 LQKENI. The CDR3 region is CASSPVAEGPQHF. The CDR3 region has the DNA TGTGCCAGCTCCCCCGTGGCCGAGGGGCCCCAGCATTTT.

This rearrangement joins TRBV5-1 to TRBJ1-1, with D perhaps TRBD1 (6 bases). This CDR3 has 16 amino acids. Trimming stripped 1 base from V and 0 bases from J, with 13 bases between. CDR1 and CDR2 from the germline V gene are SGHRS and YFSETQ. This chain's CDR3 is CASSLTLDRMNTEAFF. The CDR3 DNA reads as TGCGCCAGCAGCTTGACCCTGGACAGAATGAACACTGAAGCTTTCTTT.

V usage is TRBV4-3 and J usage is TRBJ1-2, with D possibly TRBD1 on 6 matching bases. CDR3 size: 16 residues. In germline, CDR1 is LGHNA, CDR2 YSLEER. V gave up 1 base and J gave up 4 bases, with 16 bases separating them. The CDR3 here is CASSQGETGRGYGYTF. CDR3 sequence (DNA): TGCGCCAGCAGCCAAGGGGAAACAGGGAGGGGCTATGGCTACACCTTC.

Only a few counts were recorded for this clone. The genes are TRBV4-2 and TRBJ1-2; D is ambiguous. Germline lookup yields CDR1 LGHNA and CDR2 YNFKEQ. CDR3 length: 13 residues. V shed 4 bases and J shed 8 bases, with 14 bases lying between them. Here the CDR3 reads CASSPAAGRGYTF. The CDR3 DNA sequence: TGTGCCAGCAGCCCAGCCGCGGGGAGGGGCTACACCTTC.

This clone was seen more than once but under ten times. Relative to the germline gene, one junction end is altered; a read error may explain this. The chain recombines TRBV7-7 with TRBJ2-2; the match to TRBD2 covers 9 bases. The CDR3 runs to 16 residues. Germline values: CDR1 SSHAT, CDR2 FNYEAQ (reference sequence). This CDR3 is CASSLAGGSNTGELFF. The CDR3 region has the DNA TGTGCTAGCAGCTTGGCGGGGGGGTCGAACACCGGGGAGCTGTTTTTT.